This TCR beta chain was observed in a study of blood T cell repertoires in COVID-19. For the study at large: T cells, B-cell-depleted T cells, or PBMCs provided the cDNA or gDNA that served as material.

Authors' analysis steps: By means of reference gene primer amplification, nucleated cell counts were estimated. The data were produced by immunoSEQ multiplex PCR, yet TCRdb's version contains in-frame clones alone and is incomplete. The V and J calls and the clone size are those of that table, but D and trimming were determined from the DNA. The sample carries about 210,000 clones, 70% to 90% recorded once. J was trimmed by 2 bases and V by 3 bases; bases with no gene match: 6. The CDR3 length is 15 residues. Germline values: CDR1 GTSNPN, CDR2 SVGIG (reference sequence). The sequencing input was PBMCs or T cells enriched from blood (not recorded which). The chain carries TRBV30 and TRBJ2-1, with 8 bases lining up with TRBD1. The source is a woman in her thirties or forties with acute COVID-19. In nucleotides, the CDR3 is TGTGCCTGGAGGGTTCCGGGACAGGCCTACAATGAGCAGTTCTTC. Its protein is CAWRVPGQAYNEQFF.